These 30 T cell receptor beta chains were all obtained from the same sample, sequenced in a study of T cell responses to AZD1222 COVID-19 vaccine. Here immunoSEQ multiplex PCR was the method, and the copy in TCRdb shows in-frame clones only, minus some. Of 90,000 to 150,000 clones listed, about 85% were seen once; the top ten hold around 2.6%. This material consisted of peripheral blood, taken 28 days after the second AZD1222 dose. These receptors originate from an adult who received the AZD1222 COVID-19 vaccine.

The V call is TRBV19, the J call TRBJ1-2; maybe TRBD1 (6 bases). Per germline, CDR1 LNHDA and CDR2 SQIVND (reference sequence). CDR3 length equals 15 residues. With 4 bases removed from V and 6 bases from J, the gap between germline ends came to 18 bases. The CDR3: CASSTSGGRGNGYTF. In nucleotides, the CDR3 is TGTGCCAGTAGTACATCGGGGGGCAGAGGGAATGGCTACACCTTC.

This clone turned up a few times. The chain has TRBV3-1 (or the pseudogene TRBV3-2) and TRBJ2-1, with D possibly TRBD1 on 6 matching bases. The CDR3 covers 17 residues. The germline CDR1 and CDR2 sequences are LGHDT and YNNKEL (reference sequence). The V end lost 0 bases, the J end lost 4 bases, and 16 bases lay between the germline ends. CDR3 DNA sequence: TGTGCCAGCAGCCAAGATGGATTCCTCCAGGGGTACAATGAGCAGTTCTTC. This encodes CASSQDGFLQGYNEQFF.

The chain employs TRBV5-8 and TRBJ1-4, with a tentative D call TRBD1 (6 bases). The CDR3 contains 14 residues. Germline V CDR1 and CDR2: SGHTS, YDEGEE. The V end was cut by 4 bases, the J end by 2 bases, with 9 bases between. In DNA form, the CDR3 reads TGTGCCAGCAGCCGCAGGGGTACTAATGAAAAACTGTTTTTT. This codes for CASSRRGTNEKLFF.

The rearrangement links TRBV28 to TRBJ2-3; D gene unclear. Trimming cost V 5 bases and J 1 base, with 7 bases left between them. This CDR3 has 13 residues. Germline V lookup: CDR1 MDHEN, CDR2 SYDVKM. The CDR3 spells CASSTPGTDTQYF. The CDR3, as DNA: TGTGCCAGCAGTACACCAGGCACAGATACGCAGTATTTT.

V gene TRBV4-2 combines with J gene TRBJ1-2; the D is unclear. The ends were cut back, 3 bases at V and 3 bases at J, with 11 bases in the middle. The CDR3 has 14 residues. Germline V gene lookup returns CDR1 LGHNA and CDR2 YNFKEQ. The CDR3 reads CASSHGSQYYGYTF. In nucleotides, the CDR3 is TGTGCCAGCAGCCACGGGAGTCAGTACTATGGCTACACCTTC.

The CDR3 DNA sequence: TGTGCCAGCAGTTTCAGGCAGGGTCGATACGAGCAGTACTTC. This codes for CASSFRQGRYEQYF. The rearrangement links TRBV28 to TRBJ2-7; D possibly corresponds to TRBD1 (5 bases). CDR3 length: 14 amino acids. Germline V gene lookup returns CDR1 MDHEN and CDR2 SYDVKM. V shed 3 bases and J shed 4 bases, with 13 bases lying between them.

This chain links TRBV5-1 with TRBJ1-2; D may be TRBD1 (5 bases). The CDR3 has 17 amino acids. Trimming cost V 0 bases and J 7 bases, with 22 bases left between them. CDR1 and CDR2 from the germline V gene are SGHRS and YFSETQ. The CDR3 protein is CASSLVGTRTSSSGYTF. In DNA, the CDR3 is TGCGCCAGCAGCTTGGTGGGGACCCGGACTTCAAGCAGTGGCTACACCTTC.

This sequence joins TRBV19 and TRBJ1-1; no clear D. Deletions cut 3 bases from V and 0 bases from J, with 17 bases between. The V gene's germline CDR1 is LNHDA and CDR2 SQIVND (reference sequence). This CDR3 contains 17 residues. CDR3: CASSMPRRLYMNTEAFF. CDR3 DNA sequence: TGTGCCAGTAGTATGCCCAGGAGACTGTACATGAACACTGAAGCTTTCTTT.

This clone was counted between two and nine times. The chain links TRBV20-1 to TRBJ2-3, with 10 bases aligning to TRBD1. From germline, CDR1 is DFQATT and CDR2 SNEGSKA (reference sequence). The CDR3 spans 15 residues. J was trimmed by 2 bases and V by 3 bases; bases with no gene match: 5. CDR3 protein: CSASAGTGVTDTQYF. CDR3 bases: TGCAGTGCTAGTGCCGGGACAGGGGTCACAGATACGCAGTATTTT.

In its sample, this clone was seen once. CDR3 residues: CASSPTRQGTGELFF. For the CDR3, the DNA is TGTGCCAGCAGCCCCACGCGACAGGGTACCGGGGAGCTGTTTTTT. The V gene is TRBV11-2, the J gene TRBJ2-2; 7 bases map to TRBD1. CDR1 and CDR2 from the germline V gene are SGHAT and FQNNGV. J was trimmed by 5 bases and V by 5 bases; bases with no gene match: 8. The CDR3 has 15 amino acids.

The CDR3 sequence is CASSSTGLNSPLHF. In DNA form, the CDR3 reads TGTGCCAGCAGCTCGACAGGGTTAAATTCACCCCTCCACTTT. The chain employs TRBV28 and TRBJ1-6, with 7 positions matching TRBD1. The V gene's germline CDR1 is MDHEN and CDR2 SYDVKM. The CDR3 spans 14 residues. V gave up 6 bases and J gave up 7 bases; unmatched junction bases: 6.

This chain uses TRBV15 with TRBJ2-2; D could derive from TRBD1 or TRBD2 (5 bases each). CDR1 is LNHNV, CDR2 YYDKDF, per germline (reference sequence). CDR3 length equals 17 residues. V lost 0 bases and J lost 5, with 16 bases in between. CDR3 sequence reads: CATSRDRWQGRTGELFF. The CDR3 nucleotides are TGTGCCACCAGCAGAGATCGGTGGCAGGGACGGACCGGGGAGCTGTTTTTT.

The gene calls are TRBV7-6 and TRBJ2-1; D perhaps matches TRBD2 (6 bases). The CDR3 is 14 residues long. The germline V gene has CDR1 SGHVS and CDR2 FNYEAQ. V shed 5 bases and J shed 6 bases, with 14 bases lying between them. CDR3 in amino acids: CASSLGGTANEQFF. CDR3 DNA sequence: TGTGCCAGCAGCCTGGGGGGAACGGCCAATGAGCAGTTCTTC. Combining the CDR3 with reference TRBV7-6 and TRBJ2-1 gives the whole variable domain GAGVSQSPRYKVTKRGQDVALRCDPISGHVSLYWYRQALGQGPEFLTYFNYEAQQDKSGLPNDRFSAERPEGSISTLTIQRTEQRDSAMYRCASSLGGTANEQFFGPGTRLTVL.

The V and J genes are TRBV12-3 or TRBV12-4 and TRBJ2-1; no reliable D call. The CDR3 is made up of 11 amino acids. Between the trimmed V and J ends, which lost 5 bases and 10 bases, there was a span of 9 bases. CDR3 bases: TGTGCCAGCAGTAGCCGCGAGGAGCAGTTCTTC. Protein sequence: CASSSREEQFF.

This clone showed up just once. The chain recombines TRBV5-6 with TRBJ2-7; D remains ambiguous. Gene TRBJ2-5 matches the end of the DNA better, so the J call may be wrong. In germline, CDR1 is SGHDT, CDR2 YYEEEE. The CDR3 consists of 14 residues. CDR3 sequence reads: CASSLETLQETQYF. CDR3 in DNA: TGTGCCAGCAGCTTGGAAACGTTACAAGAGACCCAGTACTTC.

In DNA, the CDR3 is TGTGCCAGCTCACCTAATATCGACACAGATACGCAGTATTTT. As protein: CASSPNIDTDTQYF. This chain links TRBV18 with TRBJ2-3; no reliable D call. The V gene lost 3 bases and the J gene lost 2 bases, with 9 bases spanning the gap. The CDR3 is 14 amino acids. Germline CDR1 KGHSH, CDR2 LQKENI.

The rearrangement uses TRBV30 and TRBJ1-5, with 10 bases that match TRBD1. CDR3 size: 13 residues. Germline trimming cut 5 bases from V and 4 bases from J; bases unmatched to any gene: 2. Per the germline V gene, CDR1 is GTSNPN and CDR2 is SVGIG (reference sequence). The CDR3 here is CAWDRGQNQPQHF. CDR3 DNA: TGTGCCTGGGACAGGGGGCAGAATCAGCCCCAGCATTTT.

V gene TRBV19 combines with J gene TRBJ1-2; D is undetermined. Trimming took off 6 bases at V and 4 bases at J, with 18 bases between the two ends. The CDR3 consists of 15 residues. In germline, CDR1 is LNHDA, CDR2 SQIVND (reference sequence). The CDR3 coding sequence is TGTGCCAGTAGCGACTTCGACCCTTCTACCTATGGCTACACCTTC. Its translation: CASSDFDPSTYGYTF.

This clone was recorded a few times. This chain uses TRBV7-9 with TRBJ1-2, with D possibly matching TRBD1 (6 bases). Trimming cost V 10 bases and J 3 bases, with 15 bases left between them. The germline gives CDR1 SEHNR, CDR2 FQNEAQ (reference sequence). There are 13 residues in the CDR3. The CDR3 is CANLRDTYYGYTF. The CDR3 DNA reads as TGTGCCAACCTAAGGGACACCTACTATGGCTACACCTTC. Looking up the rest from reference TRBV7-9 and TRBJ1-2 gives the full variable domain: DTGVSQNPRHKITKRGQNVTFRCDPISEHNRLYWYRQTLGQGPEFLTYFQNEAQLEKSRLLSDRFSAERPKGSFSTLEIQRTEQGDSAMYLCANLRDTYYGYTFGSGTRLTVV.

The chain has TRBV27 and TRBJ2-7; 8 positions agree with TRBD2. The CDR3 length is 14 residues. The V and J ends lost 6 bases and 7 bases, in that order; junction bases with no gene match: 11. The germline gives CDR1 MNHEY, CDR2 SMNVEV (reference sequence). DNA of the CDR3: TGTGCCAGCAGCCCCGGGAGGGTACCCGGGGAGCAGTACTTC. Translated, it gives CASSPGRVPGEQYF.

The CDR3 region has the DNA TGTGCCAGCAGCCCCATCGCTAGGGGCAGCCCCTACGAGCAGTACTTC. It specifies CASSPIARGSPYEQYF. V is TRBV5-8 and J is TRBJ2-7; maybe TRBD1 (5 bases). The germline V gene has CDR1 SGHTS and CDR2 YDEGEE. The CDR3 covers 16 residues. Trimming took off 4 bases at V and 2 bases at J, with 19 bases between the two ends.

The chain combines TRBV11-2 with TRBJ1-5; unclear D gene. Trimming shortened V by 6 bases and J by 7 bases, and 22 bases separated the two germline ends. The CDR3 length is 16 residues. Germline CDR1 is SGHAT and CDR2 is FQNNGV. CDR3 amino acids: CASSPSSFWTLQPQHF. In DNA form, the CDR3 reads TGTGCCAGCAGTCCGAGTAGCTTCTGGACGCTCCAGCCCCAGCATTTT.

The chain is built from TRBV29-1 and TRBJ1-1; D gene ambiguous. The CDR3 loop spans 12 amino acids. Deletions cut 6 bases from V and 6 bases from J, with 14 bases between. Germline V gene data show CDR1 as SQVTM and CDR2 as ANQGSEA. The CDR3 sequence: CSVVPFEAEAFF. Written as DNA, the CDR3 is TGCAGCGTCGTGCCGTTTGAGGCTGAAGCTTTCTTT. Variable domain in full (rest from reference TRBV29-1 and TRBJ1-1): SAVISQKPSRDICQRGTSLTIQCQVDSQVTMMFWYRQQPGQSLTLIATANQGSEATYESGFVIDKFPISRPNLTFSTLTVSNMSPEDSSIYLCSVVPFEAEAFFGQGTRLTVV.

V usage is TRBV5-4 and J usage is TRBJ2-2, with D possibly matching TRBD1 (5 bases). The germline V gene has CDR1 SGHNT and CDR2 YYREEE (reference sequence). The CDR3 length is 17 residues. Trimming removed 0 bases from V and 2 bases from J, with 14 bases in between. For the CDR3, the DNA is TGTGCCAGCAGCTTGGTAGGGCAGGGATCTAACACCGGGGAGCTGTTTTTT. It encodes CASSLVGQGSNTGELFF.

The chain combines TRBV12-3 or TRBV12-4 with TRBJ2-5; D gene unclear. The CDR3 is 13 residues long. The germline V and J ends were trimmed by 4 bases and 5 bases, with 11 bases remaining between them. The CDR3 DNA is TGTGCCAGCAGTTACTCCCCGAGGGAGACCCAGTACTTC. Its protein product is CASSYSPRETQYF.

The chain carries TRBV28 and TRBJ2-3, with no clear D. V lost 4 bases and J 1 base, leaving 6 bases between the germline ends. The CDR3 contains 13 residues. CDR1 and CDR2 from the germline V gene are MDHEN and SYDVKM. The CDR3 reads CASSSAGTDTQYF. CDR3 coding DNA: TGTGCCAGCAGTTCGGCGGGCACAGATACGCAGTATTTT.

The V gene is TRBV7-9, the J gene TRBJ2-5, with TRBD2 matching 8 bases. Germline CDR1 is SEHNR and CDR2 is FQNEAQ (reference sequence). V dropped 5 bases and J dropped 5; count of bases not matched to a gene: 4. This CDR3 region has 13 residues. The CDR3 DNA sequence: TGTGCCAGCAGCCAGCCTAGCGGGGAGACCCAGTACTTC. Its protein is CASSQPSGETQYF. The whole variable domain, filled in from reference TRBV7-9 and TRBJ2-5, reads DTGVSQNPRHKITKRGQNVTFRCDPISEHNRLYWYRQTLGQGPEFLTYFQNEAQLEKSRLLSDRFSAERPKGSFSTLEIQRTEQGDSAMYLCASSQPSGETQYFGPGTRLLVL.

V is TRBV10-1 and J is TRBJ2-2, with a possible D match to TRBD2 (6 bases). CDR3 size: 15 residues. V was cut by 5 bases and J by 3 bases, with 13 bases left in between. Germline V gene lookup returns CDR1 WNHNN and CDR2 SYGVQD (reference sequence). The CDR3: CASSSLGRYTGELFF. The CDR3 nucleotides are TGCGCCAGCAGTTCTCTAGGGAGGTACACCGGGGAGCTGTTTTTT.

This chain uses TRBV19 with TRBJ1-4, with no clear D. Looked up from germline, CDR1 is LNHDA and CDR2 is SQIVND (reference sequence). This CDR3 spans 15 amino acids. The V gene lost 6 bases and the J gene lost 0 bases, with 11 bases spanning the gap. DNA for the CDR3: TGTGCCAGTAGATCAATACAGACAACTAATGAAAAACTGTTTTTT. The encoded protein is CASRSIQTTNEKLFF.

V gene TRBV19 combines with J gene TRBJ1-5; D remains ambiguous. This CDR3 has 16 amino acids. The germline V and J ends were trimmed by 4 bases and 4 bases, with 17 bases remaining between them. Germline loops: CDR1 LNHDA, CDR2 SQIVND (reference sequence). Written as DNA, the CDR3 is TGTGCCAGTAGTAAATGGTTTTCGTCGGGAAATCAGCCCCAGCATTTT. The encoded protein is CASSKWFSSGNQPQHF.